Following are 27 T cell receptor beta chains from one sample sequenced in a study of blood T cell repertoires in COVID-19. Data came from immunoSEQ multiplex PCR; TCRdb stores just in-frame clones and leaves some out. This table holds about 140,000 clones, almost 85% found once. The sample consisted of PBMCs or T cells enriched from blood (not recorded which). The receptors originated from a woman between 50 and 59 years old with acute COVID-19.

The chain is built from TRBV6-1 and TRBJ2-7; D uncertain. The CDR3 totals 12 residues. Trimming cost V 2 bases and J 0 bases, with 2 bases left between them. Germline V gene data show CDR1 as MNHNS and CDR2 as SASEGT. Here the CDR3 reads CASSEYSYEQYF. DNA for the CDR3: TGTGCCAGCAGTGAATACTCCTACGAGCAGTACTTC.

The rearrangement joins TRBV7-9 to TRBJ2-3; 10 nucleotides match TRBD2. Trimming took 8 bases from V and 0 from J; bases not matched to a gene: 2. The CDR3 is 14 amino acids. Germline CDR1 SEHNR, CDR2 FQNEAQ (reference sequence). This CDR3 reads CASCSGRSTDTQYF. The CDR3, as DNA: TGTGCCAGCTGTAGCGGGAGGAGCACAGATACGCAGTATTTT.

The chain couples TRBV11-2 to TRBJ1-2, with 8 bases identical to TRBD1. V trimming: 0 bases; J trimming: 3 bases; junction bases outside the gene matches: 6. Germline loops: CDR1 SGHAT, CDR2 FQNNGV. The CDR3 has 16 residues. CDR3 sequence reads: CASSLDQAGGYYGYTF. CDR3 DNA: TGTGCCAGCAGCTTAGATCAAGCAGGGGGCTACTATGGCTACACCTTC.

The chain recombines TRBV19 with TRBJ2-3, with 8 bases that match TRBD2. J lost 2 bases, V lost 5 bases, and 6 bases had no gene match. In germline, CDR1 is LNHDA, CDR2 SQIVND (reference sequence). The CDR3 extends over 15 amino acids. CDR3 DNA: TGTGCCAGTAGTCGGTTAGCGGGAACCACAGATACGCAGTATTTT. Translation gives CASSRLAGTTDTQYF.

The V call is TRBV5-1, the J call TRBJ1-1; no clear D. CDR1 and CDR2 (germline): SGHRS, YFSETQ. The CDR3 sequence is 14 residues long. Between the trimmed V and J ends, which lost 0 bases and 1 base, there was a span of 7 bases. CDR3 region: CASSLGHSNTEAFF. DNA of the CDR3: TGCGCCAGCAGCTTGGGACATTCGAACACTGAAGCTTTCTTT.

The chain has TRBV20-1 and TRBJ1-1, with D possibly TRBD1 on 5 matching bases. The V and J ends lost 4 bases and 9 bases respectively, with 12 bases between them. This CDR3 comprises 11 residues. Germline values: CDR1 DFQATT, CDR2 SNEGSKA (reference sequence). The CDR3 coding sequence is TGCAGTGCTACCGTGGGGGGGAAAGCTTTCTTT. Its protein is CSATVGGKAFF.

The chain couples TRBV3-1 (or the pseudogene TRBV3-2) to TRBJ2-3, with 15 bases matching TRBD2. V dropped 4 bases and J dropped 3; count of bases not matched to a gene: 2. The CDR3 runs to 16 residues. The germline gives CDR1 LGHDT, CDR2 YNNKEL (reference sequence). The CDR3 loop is CASSPGTSGRTDTQYF. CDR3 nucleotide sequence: TGTGCCAGCAGCCCGGGGACTAGCGGGAGGACAGATACGCAGTATTTT.

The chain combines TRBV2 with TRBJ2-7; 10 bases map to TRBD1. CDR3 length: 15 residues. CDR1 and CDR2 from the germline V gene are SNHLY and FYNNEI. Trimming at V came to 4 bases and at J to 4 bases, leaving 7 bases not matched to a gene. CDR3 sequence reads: CASSVGGTGAYEQYF. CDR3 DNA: TGTGCCAGCAGTGTTGGCGGGACAGGGGCATACGAGCAGTACTTC.

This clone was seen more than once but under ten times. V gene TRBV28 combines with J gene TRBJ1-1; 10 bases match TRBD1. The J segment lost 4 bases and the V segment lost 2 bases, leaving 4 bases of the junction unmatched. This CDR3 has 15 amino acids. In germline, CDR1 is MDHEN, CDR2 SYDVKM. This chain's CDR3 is CASSLAWTGGTEAFF. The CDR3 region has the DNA TGTGCCAGCAGTTTAGCCTGGACAGGGGGCACTGAAGCTTTCTTT. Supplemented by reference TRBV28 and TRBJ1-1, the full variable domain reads DVKVTQSSRYLVKRTGEKVFLECVQDMDHENMFWYRQDPGLGLRLIYFSYDVKMKEKGDIPEGYSVSREKKERFSLILESASTNQTSMYLCASSLAWTGGTEAFFGQGTRLTVV.

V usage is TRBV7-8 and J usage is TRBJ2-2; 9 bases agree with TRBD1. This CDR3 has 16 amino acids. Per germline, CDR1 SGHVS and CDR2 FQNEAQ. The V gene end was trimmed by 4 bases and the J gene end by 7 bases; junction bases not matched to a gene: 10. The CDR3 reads CASSWGRGQGDGELFF. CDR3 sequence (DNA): TGTGCCAGCAGCTGGGGGAGGGGACAGGGAGACGGGGAGCTGTTTTTT.

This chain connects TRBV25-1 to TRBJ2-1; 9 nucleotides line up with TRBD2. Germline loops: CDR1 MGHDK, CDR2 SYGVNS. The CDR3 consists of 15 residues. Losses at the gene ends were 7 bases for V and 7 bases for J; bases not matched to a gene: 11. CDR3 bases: TGTGCCAGCACCCCTCTCGAGCGGGAGGTTAATGAGCAGTTCTTC. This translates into CASTPLEREVNEQFF.

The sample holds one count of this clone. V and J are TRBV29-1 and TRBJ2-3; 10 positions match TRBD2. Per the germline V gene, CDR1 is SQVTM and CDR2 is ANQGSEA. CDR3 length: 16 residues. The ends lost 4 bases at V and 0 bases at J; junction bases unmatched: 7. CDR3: CSVGPSGSRSTDTQYF. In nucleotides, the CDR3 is TGCAGCGTTGGTCCTAGCGGGAGTCGGAGCACAGATACGCAGTATTTT.

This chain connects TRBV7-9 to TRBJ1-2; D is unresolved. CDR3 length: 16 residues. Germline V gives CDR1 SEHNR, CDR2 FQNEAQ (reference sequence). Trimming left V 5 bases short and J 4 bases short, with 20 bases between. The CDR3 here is CASSARRTGIAYGYTF. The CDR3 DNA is TGTGCCAGCAGCGCCCGCCGGACGGGGATCGCCTATGGCTACACCTTC.

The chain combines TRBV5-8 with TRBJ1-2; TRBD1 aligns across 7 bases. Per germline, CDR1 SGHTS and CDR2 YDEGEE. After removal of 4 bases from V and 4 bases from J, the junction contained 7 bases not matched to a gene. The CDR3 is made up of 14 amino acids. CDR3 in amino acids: CASSPPGTAYGYTF. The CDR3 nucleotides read TGTGCCAGCAGCCCCCCCGGGACAGCCTATGGCTACACCTTC.

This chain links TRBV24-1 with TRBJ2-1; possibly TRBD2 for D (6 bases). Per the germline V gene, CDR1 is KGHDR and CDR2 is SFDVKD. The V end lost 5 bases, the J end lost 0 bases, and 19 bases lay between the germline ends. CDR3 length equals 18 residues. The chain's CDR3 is CATSGPGSSGNSYNEQFF. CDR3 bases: TGTGCCACCAGTGGCCCAGGTAGTAGCGGAAACTCCTACAATGAGCAGTTCTTC.

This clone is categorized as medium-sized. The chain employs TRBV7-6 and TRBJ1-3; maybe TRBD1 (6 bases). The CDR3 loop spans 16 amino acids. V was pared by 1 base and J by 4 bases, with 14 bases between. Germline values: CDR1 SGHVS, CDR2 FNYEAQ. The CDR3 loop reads CASSLVLQGSGNTIYF. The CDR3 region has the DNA TGTGCCAGCAGCTTAGTACTACAGGGATCAGGAAACACCATATATTTT. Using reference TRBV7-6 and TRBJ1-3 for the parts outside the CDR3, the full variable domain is GAGVSQSPRYKVTKRGQDVALRCDPISGHVSLYWYRQALGQGPEFLTYFNYEAQQDKSGLPNDRFSAERPEGSISTLTIQRTEQRDSAMYRCASSLVLQGSGNTIYFGEGSWLTVV.

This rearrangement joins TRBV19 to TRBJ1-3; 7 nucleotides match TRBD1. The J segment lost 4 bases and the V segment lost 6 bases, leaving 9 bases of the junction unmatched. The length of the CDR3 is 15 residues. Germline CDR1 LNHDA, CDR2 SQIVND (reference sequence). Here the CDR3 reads CASSRQGEPGNTIYF. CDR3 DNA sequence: TGTGCCAGTAGCCGACAGGGCGAACCCGGAAACACCATATATTTT.

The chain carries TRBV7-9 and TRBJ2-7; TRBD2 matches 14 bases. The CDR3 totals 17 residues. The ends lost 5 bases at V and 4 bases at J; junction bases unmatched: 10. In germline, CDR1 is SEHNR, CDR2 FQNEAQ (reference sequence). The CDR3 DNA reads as TGTGCCAGCAGCACGGGACTAGCGGGAGTCGCGGGTTACGAGCAGTACTTC. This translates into CASSTGLAGVAGYEQYF.

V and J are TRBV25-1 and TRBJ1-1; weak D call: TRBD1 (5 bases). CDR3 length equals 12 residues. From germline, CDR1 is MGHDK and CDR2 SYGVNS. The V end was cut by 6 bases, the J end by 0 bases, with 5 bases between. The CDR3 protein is CASSRVNTEAFF. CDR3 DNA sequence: TGTGCCAGCAGCAGGGTGAACACTGAAGCTTTCTTT.

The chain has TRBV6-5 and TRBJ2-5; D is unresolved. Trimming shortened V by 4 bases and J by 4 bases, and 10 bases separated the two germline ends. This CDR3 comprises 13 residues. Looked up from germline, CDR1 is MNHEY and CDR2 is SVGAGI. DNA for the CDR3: TGTGCCAGCAGTTCCCGGGTTGGAGAGACCCAGTACTTC. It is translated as CASSSRVGETQYF.

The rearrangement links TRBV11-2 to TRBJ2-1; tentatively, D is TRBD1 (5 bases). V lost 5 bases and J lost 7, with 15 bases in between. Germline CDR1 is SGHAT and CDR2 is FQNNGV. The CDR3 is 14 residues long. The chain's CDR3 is CASSPPQTANEQFF. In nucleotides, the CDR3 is TGTGCCAGCAGCCCTCCCCAGACAGCAAATGAGCAGTTCTTC.

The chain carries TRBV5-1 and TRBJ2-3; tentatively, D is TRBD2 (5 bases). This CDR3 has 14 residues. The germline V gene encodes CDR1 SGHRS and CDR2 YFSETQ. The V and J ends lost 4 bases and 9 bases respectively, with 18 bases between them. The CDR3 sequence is CASSDSGLATTQYF. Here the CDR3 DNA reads TGCGCCAGCAGCGATTCTGGACTGGCGACCACGCAGTATTTT.

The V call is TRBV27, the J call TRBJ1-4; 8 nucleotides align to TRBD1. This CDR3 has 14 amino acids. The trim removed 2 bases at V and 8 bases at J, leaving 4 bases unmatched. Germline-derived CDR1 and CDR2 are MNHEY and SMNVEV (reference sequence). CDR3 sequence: CASSLQGASEKLFF. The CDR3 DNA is TGTGCCAGCAGTTTACAGGGGGCAAGCGAAAAACTGTTTTTT. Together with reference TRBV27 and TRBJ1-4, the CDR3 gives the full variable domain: EAQVTQNPRYLITVTGKKLTVTCSQNMNHEYMSWYRQDPGLGLRQIYYSMNVEVTDKGDVPEGYKVSRKEKRNFPLILESPSPNQTSLYFCASSLQGASEKLFFGSGTQLSVL.

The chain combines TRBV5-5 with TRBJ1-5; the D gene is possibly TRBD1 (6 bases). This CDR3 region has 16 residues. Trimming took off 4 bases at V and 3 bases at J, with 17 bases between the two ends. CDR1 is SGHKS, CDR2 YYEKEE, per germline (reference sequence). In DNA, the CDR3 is TGTGCCAGCAGCCCCGACCCAGGGGCCTTCAATCAGCCCCAGCATTTT. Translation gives CASSPDPGAFNQPQHF.

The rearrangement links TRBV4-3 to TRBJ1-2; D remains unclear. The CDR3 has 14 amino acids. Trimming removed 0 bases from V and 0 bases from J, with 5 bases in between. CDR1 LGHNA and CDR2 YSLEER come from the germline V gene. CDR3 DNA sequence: TGCGCCAGCAGCCAAGAAAGCGCTAACTATGGCTACACCTTC. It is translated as CASSQESANYGYTF.

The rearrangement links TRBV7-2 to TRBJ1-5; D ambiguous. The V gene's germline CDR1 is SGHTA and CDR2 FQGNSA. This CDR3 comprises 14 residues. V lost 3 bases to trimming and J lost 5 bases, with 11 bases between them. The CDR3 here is CASSFKSFDQPQHF. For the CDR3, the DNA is TGTGCCAGCAGCTTCAAAAGCTTCGATCAGCCCCAGCATTTT.

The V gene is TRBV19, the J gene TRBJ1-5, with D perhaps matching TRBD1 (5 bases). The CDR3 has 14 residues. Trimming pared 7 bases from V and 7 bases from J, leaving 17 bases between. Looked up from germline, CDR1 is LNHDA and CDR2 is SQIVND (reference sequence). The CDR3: CASIEQASGQPQHF. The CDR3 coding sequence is TGTGCCAGTATCGAACAGGCCTCAGGGCAGCCCCAGCATTTT.